This TCR beta chain was sequenced in a study of blood T cell repertoires in COVID-19. Study overall: Collection of acute and convalescent COVID-19 samples took place in the United States, Italy and Spain.

In this sample, this clone turned up once. The CDR3 is made up of 14 amino acids. Germline CDR1 is SNHLY and CDR2 is FYNNEI. The V and J ends lost 6 bases and 7 bases, in that order; junction bases with no gene match: 8. The data were produced by immunoSEQ multiplex PCR, yet TCRdb's version contains in-frame clones alone and is incomplete. The table has some 96,000 clones, almost 90% seen once. The chain links TRBV2 to TRBJ1-4; TRBD1 agrees at 7 bases. Source material: peripheral blood. The TCR sequence derives from a human donor in a cohort sampled during active COVID-19. The CDR3 nucleotides are TGTGCCAGCAGGGAGGACAGGCTGGTTGAAAAACTGTTTTTT. It translates to CASREDRLVEKLFF.